Below, 24 T cell receptor beta chains from the same sample are listed, as sequenced in a study of regulatory T cells in long-lasting Graves disease. CDR3-region Arm-PCR and iRepertoire HTBI primers produced the TCR beta libraries. Using its own MiXCR run on the multiplex PCR reads, TCRdb lists one record per CDR3 protein. The sample lists 530,000 or so distinct CDR3 sequences; less than 15% were seen once. The time point was: newly diagnosed GD, antithyroid drugs for less than 3 months. Construction of the TCR library relied on RNA isolated from PBMCs. These data also featured in a second study, about T cells in Graves' hyperthyroidism and ophthalmopathy.

Specimen: peripheral blood mononuclear cells (PBMCs), collected at new diagnosis, from a patient treated with antithyroid drugs. These TCRs come from a man aged 25 to 40 with Graves disease.

This clonotype was observed many times. This chain uses TRBV30 with TRBJ1-1; D is uncertain. V gave up 0 bases and J gave up 10 bases, with 12 bases separating them. The germline gives CDR1 GTSNPN, CDR2 SVGIG (reference sequence). The CDR3 consists of 12 residues. The CDR3 spells CAWSVGRPGAFF. In DNA form, the CDR3 reads TGTGCCTGGAGTGTGGGGAGGCCGGGAGCTTTCTTT.

The chain couples TRBV5-1 to TRBJ1-1, with D maybe TRBD1 (5 bases). Germline CDR1 reads SGHRS; CDR2 reads YFSETQ. The CDR3 has 14 residues. V shed 6 bases and J shed 0 bases, with 12 bases lying between them. In nucleotides, the CDR3 is TGCGCCAGCAAGCGACAGACCATGAACACTGAAGCTTTCTTT. Amino acids: CASKRQTMNTEAFF.

This clonotype was picked up many times. This chain connects TRBV5-1 to TRBJ2-7, with D possibly TRBD1 on 5 matching bases. This CDR3 has 15 amino acids. Germline V gene lookup returns CDR1 SGHRS and CDR2 YFSETQ. V was cut by 0 bases and J by 2 bases, with 12 bases left in between. In DNA form, the CDR3 reads TGCGCCAGCAGCTTGGCGTCAGGGATTACCTACGAGCAGTACTTC. Amino acid sequence: CASSLASGITYEQYF.

This clonotype appeared a few times. V and J are TRBV6-2 or TRBV6-3 and TRBJ1-3; D unresolved. CDR3 length equals 14 residues. The V end lost 2 bases, the J end lost 0 bases, and 5 bases lay between the germline ends. Germline CDR1 and CDR2: MNHEY and SVGEGT. CDR3 nucleotide sequence: TGTGCCAGCAGTTACGACGGCTCTGGAAACACCATATATTTT. This sequence encodes CASSYDGSGNTIYF.

In its sample, this clonotype was seen a few times. The rearrangement links TRBV25-1 to TRBJ2-1; 8 bases are a match to TRBD2. The germline CDR1 and CDR2 sequences are MGHDK and SYGVNS. V lost 4 bases and J lost 5; bases outside the gene matches: 10. This CDR3 region has 16 residues. This CDR3 reads CASSGAGALSDNEQFF. The CDR3 region has the DNA TGTGCCAGCAGTGGAGCGGGAGCCCTATCCGACAATGAGCAGTTCTTC.

This clonotype was seen only a few times. V usage is TRBV9 and J usage is TRBJ1-5; D gene uncertain. Germline V gene data show CDR1 as SGDLS and CDR2 as YYNGEE. This CDR3 has 15 residues. V was cut by 1 base and J by 4 bases, with 12 bases left in between. The CDR3 nucleotides are TGTGCCAGCAGCGTAAGTGCGGCCATTAATCAGCCCCAGCATTTT. Amino acids: CASSVSAAINQPQHF.

This clonotype was counted between two and nine times. A junction boundary mismatches the germline segment, possibly from a read error. This chain links TRBV5-1 with TRBJ2-1, with a tentative D call TRBD1 (6 bases). Germline V CDR1 and CDR2: SGHRS, YFSETQ. CDR3 length: 15 residues. CDR3: CANSLGHGNYNEQFF. The CDR3 coding sequence is TGCGCCAACAGCTTGGGACACGGCAACTACAATGAGCAGTTCTTC.

This clonotype was observed at least ten times. The chain links TRBV11-1 to TRBJ2-3; D is possibly TRBD1 (5 bases). Trimming took off 7 bases at V and 0 bases at J, with 14 bases between the two ends. CDR1 and CDR2 (germline): SGHAT, FQDESV (reference sequence). This CDR3 contains 15 residues. CDR3 sequence reads: CASTQSTGSTDTQYF. Here the CDR3 DNA reads TGTGCCAGCACCCAGTCTACAGGTAGCACAGATACGCAGTATTTT.

This clonotype was counted ten times or more. The chain combines TRBV20-1 with TRBJ2-7; 9 bases align to TRBD1. CDR1 and CDR2 (germline): DFQATT, SNEGSKA (reference sequence). This CDR3 has 17 amino acids. The V gene end was trimmed by 0 bases and the J gene end by 0 bases; junction bases not matched to a gene: 9. In DNA, the CDR3 is TGCAGTGCTAGAGATGGCCCTCAGGGACAGGGCTCCTACGAGCAGTACTTC. It specifies CSARDGPQGQGSYEQYF.

On this clonotype itself: A junction boundary mismatches the germline segment, possibly from a read error. The genes are TRBV29-1 and TRBJ2-7, with D unresolved. The germline V gene has CDR1 SQVTM and CDR2 ANQGSEA. The CDR3 consists of 13 residues. CDR3 residues: CSAQFGPSYEQCF. For the CDR3, the DNA is TGCAGCGCGCAGTTCGGCCCCAGCTACGAGCAGTGCTTC.

This clonotype was seen repeatedly, ten times or more. This chain's CDR3 is CASSPIADPYNEQFF. In DNA form, the CDR3 reads TGTGCCAGCAGCCCGATAGCGGACCCCTACAATGAGCAGTTCTTC. The chain has TRBV7-2 and TRBJ2-1; a weak D match, TRBD2 (6 bases). V dropped 5 bases and J dropped 2 bases, with 13 bases sitting between them. In germline, CDR1 is SGHTA, CDR2 FQGNSA. The CDR3 consists of 15 residues.

This clonotype was seen a handful of times. The rearrangement uses TRBV12-3 or TRBV12-4 and TRBJ2-3; TRBD1 matches 7 bases. V lost 7 bases to trimming and J lost 2 bases; unmatched junction nucleotides: 6. The CDR3 is 14 residues long. The CDR3 nucleotides are TGTGCCAGCAATAGGGACAGACCCACAGATACGCAGTATTTT. Encoded protein: CASNRDRPTDTQYF.

Many counts were recorded for this clonotype. The chain has TRBV19 and TRBJ1-1; D uncertain. The CDR3 length is 13 residues. V lost 5 bases and J 6 bases, leaving 13 bases between the germline ends. Germline V gene data show CDR1 as LNHDA and CDR2 as SQIVND (reference sequence). The CDR3 loop reads CASSPINMAEAFF. The CDR3, as DNA: TGTGCCAGTAGTCCTATCAACATGGCTGAAGCTTTCTTT.

This clonotype was seen repeatedly, ten times or more. This CDR3 reads CSASRPSEKETQYF. In DNA, the CDR3 is TGCAGTGCTAGTAGGCCTAGCGAGAAAGAGACCCAGTACTTC. V is TRBV20-1 and J is TRBJ2-5; possible D gene TRBD2, 6 bases. V lost 3 bases to trimming and J lost 3 bases, with 14 bases between them. The germline CDR1 and CDR2 sequences are DFQATT and SNEGSKA (reference sequence). CDR3 length: 14 amino acids.

The chain combines TRBV10-3 with TRBJ2-3, with a possible D match to TRBD2 (7 bases). This CDR3 spans 19 amino acids. Between the trimmed V and J ends, which lost 4 bases and 7 bases, there was a span of 30 bases. Per germline, CDR1 ENHRY and CDR2 SYGVKD. Written as DNA, the CDR3 is TGTGCCATCAGTGCGTGGGGGGCCGGGGGGACGAGTAGGGTAAATACGCAGTATTTT. This gives the protein CAISAWGAGGTSRVNTQYF.

This clonotype has ten or more counts. This chain links TRBV5-6 with TRBJ1-1; 7 bases match TRBD1. Trimming at V came to 0 bases and at J to 0 bases, leaving 2 bases not matched to a gene. The CDR3 is 15 residues long. Germline V gives CDR1 SGHDT, CDR2 YYEEEE. The CDR3: CASSLAGGMNTEAFF. CDR3 in DNA: TGTGCCAGCAGCTTGGCAGGGGGTATGAACACTGAAGCTTTCTTT. Variable domain in full (rest from reference TRBV5-6 and TRBJ1-1): DAGVTQSPTHLIKTRGQQVTLRCSPKSGHDTVSWYQQALGQGPQFIFQYYEEEERQRGNFPDRFSGHQFPNYSSELNVNALLLGDSALYLCASSLAGGMNTEAFFGQGTRLTVV.

This clonotype was counted many times. The chain uses TRBV5-1 and TRBJ2-2, with TRBD2 as a possible D gene (5 bases). This CDR3 is built from 15 residues. The V and J ends lost 3 bases and 6 bases respectively, with 15 bases between them. Germline V gives CDR1 SGHRS, CDR2 YFSETQ. CDR3 protein: CASSWTAILSGELFF. CDR3 coding DNA: TGCGCCAGCAGCTGGACTGCGATTTTATCCGGGGAGCTGTTTTTT.

This clonotype was observed many times. The chain is built from TRBV27 and TRBJ2-7; TRBD2 agrees at 9 bases. V was clipped by 6 bases and J by 3 bases; unmatched bases: 6. This CDR3 spans 14 amino acids. Germline values: CDR1 MNHEY, CDR2 SMNVEV (reference sequence). CDR3 residues: CASRAGLANYEQYF. The CDR3 region has the DNA TGTGCCAGCAGGGCGGGACTAGCCAACTACGAGCAGTACTTC.

With respect to this clonotype: A read error may be the cause here, since a much bigger clone is one base away. The chain carries TRBV12-3 or TRBV12-4 and TRBJ2-2; D gene unclear. Trimming shortened V by 6 bases and J by 1 base, and 12 bases separated the two germline ends. This CDR3 has 15 residues. DNA of the CDR3: TGTGCCAGCAGATTATTACCGGGGAACACCGGGGAGCTGTTTTTT. It encodes CASRLLPGNTGELFF.

The chain combines TRBV10-3 with TRBJ2-1; no reliable D call. V gave up 0 bases and J gave up 10 bases, with 19 bases separating them. Germline CDR1 is ENHRY and CDR2 is SYGVKD. The CDR3 covers 16 residues. Here the CDR3 DNA reads TGTGCCATCAGTGAGTCGATGGCAGTATCAATGGGGGAGCAGTTCTTC. Translating gives CAISESMAVSMGEQFF.

This clonotype was detected ten times or more. The gene calls are TRBV5-1 and TRBJ1-2; perhaps TRBD1 as D (5 bases). V was clipped by 4 bases and J by 9 bases, with 13 bases between them. The CDR3 consists of 12 residues. Per the germline V gene, CDR1 is SGHRS and CDR2 is YFSETQ. The CDR3 protein is CASSQTGGSYTF. The CDR3 DNA follows: TGCGCCAGCAGCCAAACCGGGGGGAGCTACACCTTC.

This clonotype was counted only a few times. This rearrangement joins TRBV3-1 to TRBJ2-5; TRBD2 aligns across 7 bases. The junction had 13 bases not matched to a gene; V was cut back by 3 bases and J by 3 bases. The CDR3 totals 17 residues. Germline assignment: CDR1 LGHDT and CDR2 YNNKEL (reference sequence). The CDR3 sequence is CASSHGPGAGNEETQYF. The CDR3 region has the DNA TGTGCCAGCAGCCATGGTCCGGGAGCGGGGAATGAAGAGACCCAGTACTTC.

The sample holds a few counts of this clonotype. A much larger clone differs by one base, so this may be a read error. Without the conserved terminal phenylalanine or tryptophan, this CDR3 likely stems from a read error. This chain joins TRBV27 and TRBJ2-1; D might be TRBD2 (5 bases). Germline loops: CDR1 MNHEY, CDR2 SMNVEV (reference sequence). The CDR3 spans 12 residues. Trimming cost V 2 bases and J 10 bases, with 9 bases left between them. CDR3 DNA sequence: TGTGCCAGCAGTTTAACGGGGATAGAGCAGTTCATC. It specifies CASSLTGIEQFI.

The chain recombines TRBV18 with TRBJ2-1; 10 bases line up with TRBD2. The CDR3 is 16 residues long. J gave up 8 bases and V 3 bases, and 10 bases lay outside the gene matches. Germline V gives CDR1 KGHSH, CDR2 LQKENI. The CDR3 is CASSPRPSGSSDEQFF. In nucleotides, the CDR3 is TGTGCCAGCTCACCGCGCCCTAGCGGGAGTTCAGATGAGCAGTTCTTC.